Listed below are T cell receptor beta chains from one sample, sequenced in a study of blood T cell repertoires in COVID-19. The protocol was immunoSEQ multiplex PCR, while the TCRdb copy is restricted to in-frame clones and leaves out a portion. There are about 220,000 clones in the sample; roughly 80% occur only once, and about 5.6% lies in the top ten. Sequences were obtained from peripheral blood. Every receptor here comes from a woman in her 70s with COVID-19, enrolled during active disease. Each CDR3 is given with its conserved first and last residue. Clone size is not always given. Where it is, it says once, few, many or a class for expanded clones.

CASSLKDRLGGYTF	few	TRBV5-6	TRBJ1-2
CASSLSGKGRGNTIYF	once	TRBV28	TRBJ1-3
CASSWTAYNEQFF	-	TRBV7-2	TRBJ2-1
CASSQERSTGELFF	-	TRBV14	TRBJ2-2
CASSLSDSRVPYTF	-	TRBV27	TRBJ1-2
CASTVAGRYNEQFF	once	TRBV5-1	TRBJ2-1
CASSIGTGFLRPYNEQFF	-	TRBV19	TRBJ2-1
CSVAVSGANVLTF	few	TRBV29-1	TRBJ2-6
CASSPKMGQNEELETQYF	once	TRBV21-1	TRBJ2-5
CASKKPGSNQPQHF	-	TRBV28	TRBJ1-5